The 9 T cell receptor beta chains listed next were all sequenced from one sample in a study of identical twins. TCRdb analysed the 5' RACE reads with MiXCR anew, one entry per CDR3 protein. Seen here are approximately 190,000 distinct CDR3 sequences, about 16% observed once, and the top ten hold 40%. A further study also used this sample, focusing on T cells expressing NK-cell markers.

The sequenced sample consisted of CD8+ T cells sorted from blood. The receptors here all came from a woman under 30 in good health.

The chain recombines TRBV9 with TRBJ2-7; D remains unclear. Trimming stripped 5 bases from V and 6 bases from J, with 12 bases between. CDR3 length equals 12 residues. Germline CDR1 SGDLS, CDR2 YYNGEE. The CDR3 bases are TGTGCCAGCAGTGCCGCCTCCGGCGAGCAGTACTTC. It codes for CASSAASGEQYF.

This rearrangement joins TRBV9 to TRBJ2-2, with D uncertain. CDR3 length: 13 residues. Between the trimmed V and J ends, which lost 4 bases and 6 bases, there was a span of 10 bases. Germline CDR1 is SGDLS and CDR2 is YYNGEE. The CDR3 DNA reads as TGTGCCAGCAGCCCAGCCGAGGCCGGGGAGCTGTTTTTT. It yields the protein CASSPAEAGELFF.

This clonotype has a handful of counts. The CDR3 DNA reads as TGTGCCAGCACCCTCATCAGGTTAGATACGCAGTATTTT. It specifies CASTLIRLDTQYF. This rearrangement joins TRBV12-3 or TRBV12-4 to TRBJ2-3; D ambiguous. V lost 7 bases and J lost 5, with 13 bases in between. CDR3 size: 13 residues.

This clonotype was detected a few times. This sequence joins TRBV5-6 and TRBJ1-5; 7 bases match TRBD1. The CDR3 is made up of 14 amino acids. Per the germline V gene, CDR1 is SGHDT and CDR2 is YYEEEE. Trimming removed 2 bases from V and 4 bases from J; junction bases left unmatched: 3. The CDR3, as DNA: TGTGCCAGCAGCTTCCGGGACAGTAATCAGCCCCAGCATTTT. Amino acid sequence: CASSFRDSNQPQHF.

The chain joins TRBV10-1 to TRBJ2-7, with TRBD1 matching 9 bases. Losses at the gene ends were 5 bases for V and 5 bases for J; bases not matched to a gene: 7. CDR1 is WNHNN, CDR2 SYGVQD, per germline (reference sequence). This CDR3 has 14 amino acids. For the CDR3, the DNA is TGCGCCAGCAGTAAAGGACAGGGGCTGGACGAGCAGTACTTC. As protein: CASSKGQGLDEQYF.

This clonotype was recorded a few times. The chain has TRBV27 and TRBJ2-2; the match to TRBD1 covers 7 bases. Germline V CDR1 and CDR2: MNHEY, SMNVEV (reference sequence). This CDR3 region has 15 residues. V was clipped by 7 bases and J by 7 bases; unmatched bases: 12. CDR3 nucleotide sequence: TGTGCCAGCACTTACAGGGGTGGAAGAGGCGGGGAGCTGTTTTTT. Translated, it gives CASTYRGGRGGELFF.

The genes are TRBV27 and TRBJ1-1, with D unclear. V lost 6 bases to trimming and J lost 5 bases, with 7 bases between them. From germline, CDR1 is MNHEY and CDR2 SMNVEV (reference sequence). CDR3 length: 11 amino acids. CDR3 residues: CASRSGTEAFF. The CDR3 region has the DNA TGTGCCAGCAGATCGGGGACTGAAGCTTTCTTT.

The CDR3 sequence is CASNRQGSNYGYTF. DNA of the CDR3: TGTGCCAGCAACCGACAGGGATCTAACTATGGCTACACCTTC. The V and J genes are TRBV2 and TRBJ1-2; 7 nucleotides align to TRBD1. The CDR3 is 14 residues long. The V segment lost 7 bases and the J segment 0 bases; nucleotides outside the gene matches: 5. Per the germline V gene, CDR1 is SNHLY and CDR2 is FYNNEI.

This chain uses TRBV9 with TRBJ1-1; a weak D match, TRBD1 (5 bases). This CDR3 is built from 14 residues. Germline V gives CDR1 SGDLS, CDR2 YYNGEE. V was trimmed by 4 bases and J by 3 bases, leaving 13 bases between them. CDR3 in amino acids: CASSPRGVDTEAFF. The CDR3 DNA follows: TGTGCCAGCAGCCCCCGGGGGGTCGACACTGAAGCTTTCTTT. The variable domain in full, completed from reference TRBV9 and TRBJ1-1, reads DSGVTQTPKHLITATGQRVTLRCSPRSGDLSVYWYQQSLDQGLQFLIQYYNGEERAKGNILERFSAQQFPDLHSELNLSSLELGDSALYFCASSPRGVDTEAFFGQGTRLTVV.